These 12 T cell receptor beta chains originate from one sample sequenced in a study of vaccination and CD4 T cells after COVID-19. Indicated treatment: roughly 10-day PBMC culture with coronavirus spike peptide pools or control peptides (ViraFEST assay). The antigens for these receptors are not known. The Oncomine TCR Beta short-read assay sequenced DNA from cultured CD4+ T cells. MiXCR was run by TCRdb on the PCR reads, yielding one entry per CDR3 protein. Among under 25,000 distinct CDR3 sequences listed, roughly 67% were seen once. Sample: CD4+ T cells from blood, cultured in vitro. These receptors originate from a human donor who had recovered from COVID-19.

The count of this clonotype is one. J is TRBJ1-2 and V is TRBV11-2; a weak D match, TRBD1 (5 bases). In germline, CDR1 is SGHAT, CDR2 FQNNGV. The CDR3 is 13 residues long. The V and J ends lost 2 bases and 7 bases respectively, with 11 bases between them. This CDR3 reads CASSLKGSVGYTF. The CDR3 DNA reads TGTGCCAGCAGCTTAAAGGGGAGTGTTGGCTACACCTTC.

This chain uses TRBV28 with TRBJ2-7, with 7 bases aligning to TRBD2. V was pared by 4 bases and J by 6 bases, with 15 bases of the junction left unmatched. This CDR3 is built from 16 residues. Germline values: CDR1 MDHEN, CDR2 SYDVKM. For the CDR3, the DNA is TGTGCCAGCAGTTCACCGGCTACGGGGGAGGGCGGCGAGCAGTACTTC. This sequence encodes CASSSPATGEGGEQYF.

This chain joins TRBV6-5 and TRBJ2-7; TRBD1 is a possible D gene (6 bases). Germline-derived CDR1 and CDR2 are MNHEY and SVGAGI. Trimming left V 0 bases short and J 0 bases short, with 9 bases between. The CDR3 spans 15 residues. DNA for the CDR3: TGTGCCAGCAGTTACTCGGCAGGGGACTCCTACGAGCAGTACTTC. Amino acids: CASSYSAGDSYEQYF.

The chain joins TRBV6-5 to TRBJ2-2; D gene ambiguous. Germline lookup yields CDR1 MNHEY and CDR2 SVGAGI. The CDR3 totals 15 residues. Trimming left V 2 bases short and J 4 bases short, with 11 bases between. The CDR3 region has the DNA TGTGCCAGCAGTTACCAATGGGCCGCCACCGGGGAGCTGTTTTTT. Translating it yields CASSYQWAATGELFF.

In this sample, this clonotype turned up a few times. V is TRBV20-1 and J is TRBJ2-7, with TRBD1 identical over 8 bases. Trimming removed 6 bases from V and 6 bases from J; junction bases left unmatched: 4. This CDR3 is built from 11 residues. Germline assignment: CDR1 DFQATT and CDR2 SNEGSKA (reference sequence). CDR3 in amino acids: CSAGQGFEQYF. The CDR3 region has the DNA TGCAGTGCAGGACAGGGCTTCGAGCAGTACTTC.

V and J are TRBV6-4 and TRBJ1-5; 7 bases align to TRBD1. The germline V gene encodes CDR1 MRHNA and CDR2 SNTAGT. With 6 bases clipped from V and 4 bases from J, the junction kept 3 bases outside the gene matches. The CDR3 runs to 13 residues. This CDR3 is CASSRDSNQPQHF. The DNA of the CDR3 is TGTGCCAGCAGCCGGGACAGTAATCAGCCCCAGCATTTT.

This sequence joins TRBV30 and TRBJ1-5, with a tentative D call TRBD1 (5 bases). Germline CDR1 GTSNPN, CDR2 SVGIG (reference sequence). Trimming left V 3 bases short and J 6 bases short, with 9 bases between. The CDR3 spans 12 residues. CDR3 DNA: TGTGCCTGGAGCCGGGGGGGTCAGCCCCAGCATTTT. It specifies CAWSRGGQPQHF.

This chain connects TRBV28 to TRBJ1-1, with a weak D call TRBD1 (5 bases). The germline V gene has CDR1 MDHEN and CDR2 SYDVKM. This CDR3 is 16 amino acids long. V was pared by 7 bases and J by 0 bases, with 18 bases between. DNA for the CDR3: TGTGCCAGCAACCCCGGGGGGAACAGGTTGAACACTGAAGCTTTCTTT. Its translation: CASNPGGNRLNTEAFF.

The rearrangement uses TRBV21-1 and TRBJ1-5; the tabulated D call, TRBD1, remains unverified against the DNA. TRBV21-1 is a recognized pseudogene. The CDR3 is 18 amino acids. CDR3 protein: CASSKDRQPPILNQPQHF. As DNA, the CDR3 is TGTGCCAGCAGCAAAGATCGGCAGCCCCCTATTCTCAATCAGCCCCAGCATTTT.

V and J are TRBV7-2 and TRBJ2-5; TRBD2 matches at 12 bases. There are 17 residues in the CDR3. The germline CDR1 and CDR2 sequences are SGHTA and FQGNSA. Trimming removed 0 bases from V and 4 bases from J; junction bases left unmatched: 6. CDR3 amino acids: CASSLALVTSGGETQYF. DNA for the CDR3: TGTGCCAGCAGCTTAGCCCTCGTGACTAGCGGGGGAGAGACCCAGTACTTC.

This clonotype was detected a few times. The rearrangement joins TRBV24-1 to TRBJ2-5, with D maybe TRBD1 (6 bases). Germline V gives CDR1 KGHDR, CDR2 SFDVKD. The CDR3 has 15 residues. V lost 5 bases, J lost 2 bases, and 14 bases lay in between. The CDR3 sequence is CATSASLQGQETQYF. The DNA of the CDR3 is TGTGCCACCAGTGCCAGCTTACAGGGTCAAGAGACCCAGTACTTC.

The chain uses TRBV5-1 and TRBJ2-7; TRBD1 aligns across 9 bases. The CDR3 consists of 16 residues. The trim removed 0 bases at V and 5 bases at J, leaving 9 bases unmatched. Germline V CDR1 and CDR2: SGHRS, YFSETQ. The CDR3 region is CASSLATGTGTHEQYF. CDR3 nucleotides: TGCGCCAGCAGCTTGGCTACCGGGACAGGGACCCACGAGCAGTACTTC. Supplemented by reference TRBV5-1 and TRBJ2-7, the full variable domain reads KAGVTQTPRYLIKTRGQQVTLSCSPISGHRSVSWYQQTPGQGLQFLFEYFSETQRNKGNFPGRFSGRQFSNSRSEMNVSTLELGDSALYLCASSLATGTGTHEQYFGPGTRLTVT.